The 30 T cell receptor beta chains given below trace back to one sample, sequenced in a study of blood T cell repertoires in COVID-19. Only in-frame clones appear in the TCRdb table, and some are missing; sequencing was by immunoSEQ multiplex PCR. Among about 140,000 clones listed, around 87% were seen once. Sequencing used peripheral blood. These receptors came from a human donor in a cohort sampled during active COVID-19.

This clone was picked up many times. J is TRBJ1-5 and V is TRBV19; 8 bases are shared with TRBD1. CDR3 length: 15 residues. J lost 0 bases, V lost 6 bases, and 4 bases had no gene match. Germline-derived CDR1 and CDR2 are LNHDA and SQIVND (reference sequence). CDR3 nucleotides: TGTGCCAGTAGAGGACAGGGATATAGCAATCAGCCCCAGCATTTT. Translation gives CASRGQGYSNQPQHF.

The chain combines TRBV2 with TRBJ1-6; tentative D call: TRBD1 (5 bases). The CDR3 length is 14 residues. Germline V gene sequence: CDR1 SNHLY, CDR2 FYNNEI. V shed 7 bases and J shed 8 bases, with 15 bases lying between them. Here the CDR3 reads CASIVGDLDSPLHF. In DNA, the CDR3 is TGTGCCAGCATTGTAGGGGATCTGGATTCACCCCTCCACTTT.

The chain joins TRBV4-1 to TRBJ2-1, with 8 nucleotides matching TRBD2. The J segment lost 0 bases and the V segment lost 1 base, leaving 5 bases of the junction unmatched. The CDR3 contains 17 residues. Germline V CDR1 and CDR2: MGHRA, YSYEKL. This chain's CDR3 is CASSQVPSGSSYNEQFF. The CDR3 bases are TGCGCCAGCAGCCAAGTTCCCAGCGGGAGCTCCTACAATGAGCAGTTCTTC.

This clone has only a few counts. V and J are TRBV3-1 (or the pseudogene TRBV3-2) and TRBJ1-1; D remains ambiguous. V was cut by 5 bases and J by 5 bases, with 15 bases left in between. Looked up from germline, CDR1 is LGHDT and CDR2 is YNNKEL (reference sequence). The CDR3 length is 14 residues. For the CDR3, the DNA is TGTGCCAGCAGCGGTCGTCGGGGAGAGACTGAAGCTTTCTTT. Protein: CASSGRRGETEAFF.

CDR3 loop: CASKRQGLGNEQFF. The CDR3 bases are TGTGCCAGCAAACGCCAGGGGCTCGGCAATGAGCAGTTCTTC. V usage is TRBV7-9 and J usage is TRBJ2-1; TRBD1 might be the D (6 bases). The CDR3 covers 14 residues. Trimming cost V 7 bases and J 6 bases, with 16 bases left between them. Germline V gene sequence: CDR1 SEHNR, CDR2 FQNEAQ (reference sequence).

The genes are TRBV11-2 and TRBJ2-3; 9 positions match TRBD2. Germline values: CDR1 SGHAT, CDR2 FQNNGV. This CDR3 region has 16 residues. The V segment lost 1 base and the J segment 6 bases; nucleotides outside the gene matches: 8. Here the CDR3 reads CASSLAGGGASDTQYF. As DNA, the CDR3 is TGTGCCAGCAGCTTAGCTGGCGGGGGGGCTTCCGATACGCAGTATTTT.

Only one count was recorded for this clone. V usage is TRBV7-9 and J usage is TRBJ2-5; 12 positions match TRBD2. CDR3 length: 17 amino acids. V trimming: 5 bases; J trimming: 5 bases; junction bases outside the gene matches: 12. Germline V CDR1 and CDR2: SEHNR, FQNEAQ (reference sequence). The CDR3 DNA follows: TGTGCCAGCAGCGTTGGACTAGCGGGGCTCCATGAGGAGACCCAGTACTTC. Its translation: CASSVGLAGLHEETQYF.

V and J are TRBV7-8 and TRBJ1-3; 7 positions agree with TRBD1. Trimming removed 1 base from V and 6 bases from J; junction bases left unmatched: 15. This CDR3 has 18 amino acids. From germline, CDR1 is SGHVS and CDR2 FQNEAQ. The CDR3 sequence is CASSLVERRQGLKNTIYF. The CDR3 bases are TGTGCCAGCAGCTTAGTAGAGAGACGACAGGGTCTAAAAAACACCATATATTTT.

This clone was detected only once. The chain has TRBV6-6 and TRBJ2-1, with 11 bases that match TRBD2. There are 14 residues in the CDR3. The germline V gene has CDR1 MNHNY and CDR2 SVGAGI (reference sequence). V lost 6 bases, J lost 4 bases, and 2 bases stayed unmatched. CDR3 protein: CASRGTSGYNEQFF. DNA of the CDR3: TGTGCCAGCAGGGGGACTAGCGGATACAATGAGCAGTTCTTC.

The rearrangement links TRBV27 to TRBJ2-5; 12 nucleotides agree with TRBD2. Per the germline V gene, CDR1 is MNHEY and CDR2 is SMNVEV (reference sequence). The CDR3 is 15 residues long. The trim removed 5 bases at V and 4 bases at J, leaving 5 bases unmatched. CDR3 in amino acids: CASSPGLAGLETQYF. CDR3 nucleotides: TGTGCCAGCAGTCCGGGACTAGCGGGTCTAGAGACCCAGTACTTC.

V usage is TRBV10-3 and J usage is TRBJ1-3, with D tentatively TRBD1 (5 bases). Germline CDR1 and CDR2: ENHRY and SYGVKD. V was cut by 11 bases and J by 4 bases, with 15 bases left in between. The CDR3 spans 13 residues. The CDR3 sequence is CASGGSLGNTIYF. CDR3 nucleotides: TGTGCCTCGGGGGGGAGTCTCGGAAACACCATATATTTT.

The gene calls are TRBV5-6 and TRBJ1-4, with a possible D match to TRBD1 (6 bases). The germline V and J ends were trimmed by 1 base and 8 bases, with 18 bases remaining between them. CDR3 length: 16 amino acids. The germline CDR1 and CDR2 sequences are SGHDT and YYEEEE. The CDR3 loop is CASSLTPGPRGEKLFF. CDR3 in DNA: TGTGCCAGCAGCTTGACCCCTGGACCGAGGGGGGAAAAACTGTTTTTT.

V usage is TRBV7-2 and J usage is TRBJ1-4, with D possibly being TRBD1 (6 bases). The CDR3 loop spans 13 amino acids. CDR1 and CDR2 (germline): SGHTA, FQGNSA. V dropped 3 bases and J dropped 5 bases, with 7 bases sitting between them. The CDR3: CASSFQGNEKLFF. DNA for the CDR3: TGTGCCAGCAGCTTCCAGGGGAATGAAAAACTGTTTTTT.

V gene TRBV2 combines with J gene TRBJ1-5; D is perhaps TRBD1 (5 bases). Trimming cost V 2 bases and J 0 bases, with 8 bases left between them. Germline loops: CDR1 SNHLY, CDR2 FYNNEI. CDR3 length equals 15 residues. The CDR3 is CASSEQGISNQPQHF. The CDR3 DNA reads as TGTGCCAGCAGTGAACAGGGTATTAGCAATCAGCCCCAGCATTTT.

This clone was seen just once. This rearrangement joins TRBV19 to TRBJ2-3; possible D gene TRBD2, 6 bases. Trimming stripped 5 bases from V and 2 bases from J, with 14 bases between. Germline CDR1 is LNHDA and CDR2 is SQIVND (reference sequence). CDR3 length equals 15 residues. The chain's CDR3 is CASSVTSSSTDTQYF. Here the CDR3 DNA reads TGTGCCAGTAGTGTTACTAGCTCCTCCACAGATACGCAGTATTTT.

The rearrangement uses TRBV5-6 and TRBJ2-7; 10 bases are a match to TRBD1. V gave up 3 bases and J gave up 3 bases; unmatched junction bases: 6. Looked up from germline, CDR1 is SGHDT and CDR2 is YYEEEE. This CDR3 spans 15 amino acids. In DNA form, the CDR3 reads TGTGCCAGCAGCTCCGGGACAGGGGCTTTCTACGAGCAGTACTTC. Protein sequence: CASSSGTGAFYEQYF.

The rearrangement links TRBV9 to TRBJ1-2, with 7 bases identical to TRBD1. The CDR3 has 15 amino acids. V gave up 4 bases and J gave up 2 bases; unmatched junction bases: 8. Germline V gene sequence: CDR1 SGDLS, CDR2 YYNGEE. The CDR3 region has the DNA TGTGCCAGCAGCACTCAGACAGGGACCAACTATGGCTACACCTTC. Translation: CASSTQTGTNYGYTF.

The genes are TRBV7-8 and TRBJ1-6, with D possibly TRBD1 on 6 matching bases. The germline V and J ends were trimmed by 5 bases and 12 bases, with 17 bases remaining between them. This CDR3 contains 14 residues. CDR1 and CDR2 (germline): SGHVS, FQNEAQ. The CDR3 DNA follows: TGTGCCAGCAGCCCGGAAGGGGGACCGATACCCCTCCACTTT. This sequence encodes CASSPEGGPIPLHF.

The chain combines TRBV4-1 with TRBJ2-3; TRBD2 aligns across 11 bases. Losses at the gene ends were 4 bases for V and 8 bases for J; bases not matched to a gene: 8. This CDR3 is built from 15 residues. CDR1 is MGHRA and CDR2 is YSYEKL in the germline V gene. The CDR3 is CASSPTSGAFGTQYF. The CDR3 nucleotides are TGCGCCAGCAGCCCGACTAGCGGGGCCTTCGGTACGCAGTATTTT.

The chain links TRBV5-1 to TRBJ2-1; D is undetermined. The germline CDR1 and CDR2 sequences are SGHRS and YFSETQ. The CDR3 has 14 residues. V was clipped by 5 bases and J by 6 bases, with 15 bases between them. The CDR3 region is CASRVQFGTNEQFF. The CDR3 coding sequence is TGCGCCAGCAGGGTACAGTTTGGAACCAATGAGCAGTTCTTC. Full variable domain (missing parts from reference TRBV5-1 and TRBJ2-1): KAGVTQTPRYLIKTRGQQVTLSCSPISGHRSVSWYQQTPGQGLQFLFEYFSETQRNKGNFPGRFSGRQFSNSRSEMNVSTLELGDSALYLCASRVQFGTNEQFFGPGTRLTVL.

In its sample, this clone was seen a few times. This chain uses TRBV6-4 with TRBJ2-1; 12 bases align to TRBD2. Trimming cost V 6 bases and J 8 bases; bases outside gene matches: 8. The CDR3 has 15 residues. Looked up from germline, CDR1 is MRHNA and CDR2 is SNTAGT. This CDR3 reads CASSPETSGGHEQFF. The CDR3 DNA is TGTGCCAGCAGCCCGGAGACTAGCGGGGGCCATGAGCAGTTCTTC.

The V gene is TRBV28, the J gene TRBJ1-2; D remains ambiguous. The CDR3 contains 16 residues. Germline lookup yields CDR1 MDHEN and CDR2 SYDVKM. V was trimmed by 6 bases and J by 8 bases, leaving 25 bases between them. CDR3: CASSRSLRNTVRGYTF. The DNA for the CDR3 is TGTGCCAGCAGCCGCTCTCTCCGGAACACGGTGAGGGGCTACACCTTC.

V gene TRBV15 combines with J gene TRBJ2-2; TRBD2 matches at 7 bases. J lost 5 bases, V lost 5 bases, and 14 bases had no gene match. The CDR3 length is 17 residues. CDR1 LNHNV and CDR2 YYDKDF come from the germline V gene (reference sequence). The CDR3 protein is CATSGGDEFGRTGELFF. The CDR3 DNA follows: TGTGCCACCAGCGGTGGCGATGAGTTCGGGAGGACCGGGGAGCTGTTTTTT.

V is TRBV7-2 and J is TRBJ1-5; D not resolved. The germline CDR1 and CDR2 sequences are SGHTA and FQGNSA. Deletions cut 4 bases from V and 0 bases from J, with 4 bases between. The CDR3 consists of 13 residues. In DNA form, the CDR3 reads TGTGCCAGCAGCTACTATAGCAATCAGCCCCAGCATTTT. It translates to CASSYYSNQPQHF.

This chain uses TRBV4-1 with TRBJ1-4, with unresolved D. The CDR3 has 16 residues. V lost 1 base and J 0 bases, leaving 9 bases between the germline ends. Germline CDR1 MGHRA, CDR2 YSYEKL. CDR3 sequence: CASSQAPTTTNEKLFF. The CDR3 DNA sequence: TGCGCCAGCAGCCAAGCTCCGACAACAACTAATGAAAAACTGTTTTTT.

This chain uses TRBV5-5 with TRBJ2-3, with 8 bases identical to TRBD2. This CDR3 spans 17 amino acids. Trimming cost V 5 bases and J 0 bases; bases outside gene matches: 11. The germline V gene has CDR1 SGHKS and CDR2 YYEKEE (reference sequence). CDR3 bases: TGTGCCAGCAGGGACTACGAGATAGCGGGGAGCACAGATACGCAGTATTTT. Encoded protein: CASRDYEIAGSTDTQYF.

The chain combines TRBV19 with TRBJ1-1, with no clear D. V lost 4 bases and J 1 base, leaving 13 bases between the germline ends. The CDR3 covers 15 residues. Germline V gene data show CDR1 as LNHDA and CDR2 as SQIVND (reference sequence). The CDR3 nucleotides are TGTGCCAGTAGTACATCTTTGCGAAAGAACACTGAAGCTTTCTTT. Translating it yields CASSTSLRKNTEAFF.

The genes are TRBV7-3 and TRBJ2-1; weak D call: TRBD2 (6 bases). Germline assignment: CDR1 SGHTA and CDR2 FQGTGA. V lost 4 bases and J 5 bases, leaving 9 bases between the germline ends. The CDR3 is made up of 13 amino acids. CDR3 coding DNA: TGTGCCAGCAGCTCCCAGCGGGACAATGAGCAGTTCTTC. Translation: CASSSQRDNEQFF. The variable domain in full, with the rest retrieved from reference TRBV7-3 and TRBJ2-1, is GAGVSQTPSNKVTEKGKYVELRCDPISGHTALYWYRQSLGQGPEFLIYFQGTGAADDSGLPNDRFFAVRPEGSVSTLKIQRTERGDSAVYLCASSSQRDNEQFFGPGTRLTVL.

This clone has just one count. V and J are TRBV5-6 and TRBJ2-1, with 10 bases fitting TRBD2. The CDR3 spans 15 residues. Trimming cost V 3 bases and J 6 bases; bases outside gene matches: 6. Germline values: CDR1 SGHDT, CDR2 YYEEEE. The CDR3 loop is CASSSSGRAPNEQFF. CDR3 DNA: TGTGCCAGCAGCTCAAGCGGGAGGGCCCCCAATGAGCAGTTCTTC.

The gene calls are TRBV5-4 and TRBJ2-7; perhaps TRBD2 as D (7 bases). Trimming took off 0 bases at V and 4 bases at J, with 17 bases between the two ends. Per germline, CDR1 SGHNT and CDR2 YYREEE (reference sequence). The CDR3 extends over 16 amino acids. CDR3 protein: CASSLGVAGATYEQYF. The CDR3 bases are TGTGCCAGCAGCTTGGGGGTGGCGGGGGCAACATACGAGCAGTACTTC.